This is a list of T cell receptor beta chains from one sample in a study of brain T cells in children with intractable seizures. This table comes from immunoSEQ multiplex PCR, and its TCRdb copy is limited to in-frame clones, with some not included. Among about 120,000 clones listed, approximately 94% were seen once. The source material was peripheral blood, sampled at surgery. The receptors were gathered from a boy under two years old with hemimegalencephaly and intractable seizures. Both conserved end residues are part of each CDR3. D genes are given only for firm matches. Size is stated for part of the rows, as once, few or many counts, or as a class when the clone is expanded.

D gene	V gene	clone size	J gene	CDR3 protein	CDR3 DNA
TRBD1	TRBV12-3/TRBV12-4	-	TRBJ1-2	CASISGTGGYTF	TGTGCCAGCATTTCCGGGACAGGGGGCTACACCTTC
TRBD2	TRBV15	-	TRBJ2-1	CATSRGREGPYNEQFF	TGTGCCACCAGCAGAGGGCGGGAGGGCCCTTACAATGAGCAGTTCTTC
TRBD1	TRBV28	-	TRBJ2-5	CATATGEETQYF	TGTGCCACCGCGACAGGGGAAGAGACCCAGTACTTC
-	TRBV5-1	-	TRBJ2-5	CASSLSVQETQYF	TGCGCCAGCAGCTTGAGCGTTCAAGAGACCCAGTACTTC
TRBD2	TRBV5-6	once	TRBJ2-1	CASSLLAGVDNEQFF	TGTGCCAGCAGCTTACTAGCGGGAGTTGACAATGAGCAGTTCTTC
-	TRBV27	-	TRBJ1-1	CASSLIMRDTEAFF	TGTGCCAGCAGTTTGATAATGCGTGACACTGAAGCTTTCTTT
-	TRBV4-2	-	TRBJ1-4	CASSQEGGGQSNEKLFF	TGTGCCAGCAGCCAAGAGGGGGGAGGGCAGAGTAATGAAAAACTGTTTTTT
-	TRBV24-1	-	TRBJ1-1	CATSDSSRGNTEAFF	TGTGCCACCAGTGACTCATCGAGGGGAAACACTGAAGCTTTCTTT
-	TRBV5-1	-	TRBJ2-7	CASSPRGDSPPYEQYF	TGCGCCAGCAGCCCGCGGGGGGACAGTCCTCCCTACGAGCAGTACTTC
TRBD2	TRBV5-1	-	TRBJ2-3	CASSLLAAGGTDTQYF	TGCGCCAGCAGCTTGTTGGCAGCGGGAGGCACAGATACGCAGTATTTT
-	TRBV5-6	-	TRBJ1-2	CASSPIVRSHYGYTF	TGTGCCAGCAGCCCCATTGTTAGGTCCCACTATGGCTACACCTTC
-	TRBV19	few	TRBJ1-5	CASSPVEWGHQPQHF	TGTGCCAGTAGCCCTGTAGAATGGGGCCATCAGCCCCAGCATTTT
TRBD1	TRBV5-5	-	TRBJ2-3	CASTAWGQDVDTQYF	TGTGCCAGCACCGCCTGGGGACAGGACGTCGATACGCAGTATTTT
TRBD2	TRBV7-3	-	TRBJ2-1	CASSFDARGLAGYNEQFF	TGTGCCAGCAGCTTCGATGCAAGGGGACTAGCGGGGTACAATGAGCAGTTCTTC
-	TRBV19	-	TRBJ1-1	CASSMAGQNTEAFF	TGTGCCAGTAGTATGGCGGGACAAAACACTGAAGCTTTCTTT
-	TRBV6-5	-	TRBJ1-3	CASSYSAGSGNTIYF	TGTGCCAGCAGTTACTCGGCGGGCTCTGGAAACACCATATATTTT
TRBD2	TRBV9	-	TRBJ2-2	CASSVPTSGSNTGELFF	TGTGCCAGCAGCGTTCCGACTAGCGGTTCGAACACCGGGGAGCTGTTTTTT
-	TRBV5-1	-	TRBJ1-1	CASSKGQRYTEAFF	TGCGCCAGCAGCAAAGGACAGCGTTACACTGAAGCTTTCTTT
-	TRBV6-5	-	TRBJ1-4	CAGRGGGGEKLFF	TGTGCCGGCAGGGGAGGTGGCGGTGAAAAACTGTTTTTT
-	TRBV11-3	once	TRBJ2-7	CASSLGTTYEQYF	TGTGCCAGCAGCTTAGGGACTACCTACGAGCAGTACTTC
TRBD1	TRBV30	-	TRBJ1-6	CASDRDNSPLHF	TGTGCCTCCGACAGGGATAATTCACCCCTCCACTTT
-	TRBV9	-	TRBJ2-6	CASSALQSGANVLTF	TGTGCCAGCAGCGCCCTCCAATCTGGGGCCAACGTCCTGACTTTC
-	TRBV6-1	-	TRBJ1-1	CASSEAGTHTEAFF	TGTGCCAGCAGTGAAGCGGGGACTCACACTGAAGCTTTCTTT
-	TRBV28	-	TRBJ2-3	CASSLGGTATDTQYF	TGTGCCAGCAGTTTAGGTGGGACGGCCACAGATACGCAGTATTTT
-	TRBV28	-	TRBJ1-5	CASSFRVGGRGNQPQHF	TGTGCCAGCAGTTTCCGAGTGGGGGGGCGAGGCAATCAGCCCCAGCATTTT
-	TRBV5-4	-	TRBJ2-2	CASTQDTGELFF	TGTGCCAGCACCCAAGACACCGGGGAGCTGTTTTTT
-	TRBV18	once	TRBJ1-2	CASSTLGAYGYTF	TGTGCCAGCTCCACCCTAGGGGCCTATGGCTACACCTTC
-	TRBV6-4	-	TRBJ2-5	CASSATRGRQETQYF	TGTGCCAGCAGTGCCACCAGGGGCAGGCAAGAGACCCAGTACTTC
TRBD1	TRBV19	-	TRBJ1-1	CASSPLRDRGTEAFF	TGTGCCAGTAGCCCGCTCCGGGACAGGGGGACTGAAGCTTTCTTT
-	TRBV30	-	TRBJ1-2	CAWSSAGDYTF	TGTGCCTGGAGTTCCGCAGGGGACTACACCTTC
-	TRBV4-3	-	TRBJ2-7	CASSQGGGGYYEQYF	TGCGCCAGCAGCCAAGGGGGTGGCGGGTACTACGAGCAGTACTTC
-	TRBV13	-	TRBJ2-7	CASSLGGSSYEQYF	TGTGCCAGCAGCTTAGGCGGGAGCTCCTACGAGCAGTACTTC
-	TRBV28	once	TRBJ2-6	CASERTGAGGANVLTF	TGTGCCAGCGAGAGAACGGGAGCGGGTGGGGCCAACGTCCTGACTTTC
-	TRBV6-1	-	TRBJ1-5	CASSDVGSFLHF	TGTGCCAGCAGTGATGTGGGCTCCTTTCTGCATTTT
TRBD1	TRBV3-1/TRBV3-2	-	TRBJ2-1	CASSQLDRAHEQFF	TGTGCCAGCAGCCAACTAGACAGGGCCCATGAGCAGTTCTTC
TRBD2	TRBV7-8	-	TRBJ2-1	CASSLSRETSGRPYNEQFF	TGTGCCAGCAGCTTATCACGAGAGACTAGCGGGAGACCCTACAATGAGCAGTTCTTC